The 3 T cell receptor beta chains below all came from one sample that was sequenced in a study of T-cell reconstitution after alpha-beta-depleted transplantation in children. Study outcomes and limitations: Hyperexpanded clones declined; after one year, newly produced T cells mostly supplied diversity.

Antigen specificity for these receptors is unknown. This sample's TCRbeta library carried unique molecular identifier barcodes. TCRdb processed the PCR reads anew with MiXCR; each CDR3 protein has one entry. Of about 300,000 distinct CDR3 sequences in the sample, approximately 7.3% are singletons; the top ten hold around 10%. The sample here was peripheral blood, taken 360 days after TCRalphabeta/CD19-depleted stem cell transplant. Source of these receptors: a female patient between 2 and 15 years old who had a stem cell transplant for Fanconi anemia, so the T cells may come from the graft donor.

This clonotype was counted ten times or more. In nucleotides, the CDR3 is TGTGCCAGCAATTGGCCAGGGGGTTTCACAGATACGCAGTATTTT. Translated: CASNWPGGFTDTQYF. The chain employs TRBV6-5 and TRBJ2-3; 7 nucleotides agree with TRBD1. The trim removed 7 bases at V and 2 bases at J, leaving 9 bases unmatched. Germline V gene lookup returns CDR1 MNHEY and CDR2 SVGAGI. The CDR3 is 15 amino acids.

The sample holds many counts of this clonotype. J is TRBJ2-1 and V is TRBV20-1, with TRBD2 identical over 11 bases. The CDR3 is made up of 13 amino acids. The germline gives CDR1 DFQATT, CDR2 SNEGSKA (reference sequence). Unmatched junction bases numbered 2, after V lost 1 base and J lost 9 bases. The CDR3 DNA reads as TGCAGTGCTAGAGGACTAGCGGGGTCTGAGCAGTTCTTC. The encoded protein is CSARGLAGSEQFF.

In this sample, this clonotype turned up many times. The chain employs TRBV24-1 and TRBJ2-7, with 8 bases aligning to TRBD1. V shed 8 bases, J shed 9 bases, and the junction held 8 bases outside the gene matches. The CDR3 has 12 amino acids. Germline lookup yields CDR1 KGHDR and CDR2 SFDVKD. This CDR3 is CATTSGTGLQYF. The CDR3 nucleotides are TGTGCCACCACCTCGGGGACAGGTCTGCAGTACTTC.